This is a list of T cell receptor beta chains from one sample in a study of OX40 agonist ivuxolimab in advanced cancers. Sequencing used immunoSEQ multiplex PCR; TCRdb keeps in-frame clones, though not all of them. The table shows roughly 60,000 clones, with 94% occurring only once. This specimen was CD4+ or CD8+ T cells sorted from blood, taken in a trial of the OX40 agonist ivuxolimab. The receptors were gathered from an adult with an advanced solid tumor such as melanoma, head and neck, liver or kidney cancer. The CDR3 runs from the conserved cysteine through the conserved F or W. Fields, in order: J gene, clone size, D gene, V gene, CDR3 protein, CDR3 DNA. The D gene is left open where the match is weak. Clone size is stated in some rows and not others, as once, few, many or a class when expanded.

>TRBJ2-3|once|.|TRBV5-4
CASSLGQSTDTQYF
TGTGCCAGCAGCTTGGGACAGAGCACAGATACGCAGTATTTT
>TRBJ1-3|.|.|TRBV11-2
CASSLESFTLQGNTIYF
TGTGCCAGCAGCTTAGAATCCTTCACTTTGCAGGGAAACACCATATATTTT
>TRBJ2-1|.|.|TRBV4-3
CASSQLRLSVNNEQFF
TGCGCCAGCAGCCAACTTAGACTATCTGTTAACAATGAGCAGTTCTTC
>TRBJ2-7|.|.|TRBV6-5
CASSYDGVDVYEQYF
TGTGCCAGCAGTTATGACGGGGTGGACGTCTACGAGCAGTACTTC
>TRBJ1-5|.|.|TRBV7-2
CASSLEPTAYSNQPQHF
TGTGCCAGCAGCTTAGAACCGACAGCGTATAGCAATCAGCCCCAGCATTTT
>TRBJ1-3|.|.|TRBV19
CASKADHIYF
TGTGCCAGTAAAGCGGATCACATATATTTT
>TRBJ1-1|.|.|TRBV11-2
CASSLKLLRGTEAFF
TGTGCCAGCAGCTTAAAACTCCTCAGGGGCACTGAAGCTTTCTTT
>TRBJ2-7|.|.|TRBV7-9
CASSPGHPAEQYF
TGTGCCAGCAGCCCGGGACACCCGGCCGAGCAGTACTTC
>TRBJ1-2|.|.|TRBV7-8
CASSLARDTFLYGYTF
TGTGCCAGCAGCTTAGCCCGGGACACTTTTCTCTATGGCTACACCTTC
>TRBJ1-1|.|TRBD1|TRBV6-6
CASKLGQGGTEAFF
TGTGCCAGCAAATTGGGACAGGGTGGGACTGAAGCTTTCTTT
>TRBJ2-1|.|TRBD2|TRBV11-3
CASSPLPLAGGNNEQFF
TGTGCCAGCAGCCCTTTACCCCTCGCGGGAGGTAATAATGAGCAGTTCTTC
>TRBJ1-2|once|.|TRBV5-4
CASSLRGSRNYGYTF
TGTGCCAGCAGCTTGAGGGGGTCTCGGAACTATGGCTACACCTTC
>TRBJ2-7|.|TRBD1|TRBV27
CASSPTGTGGRNEQYF
TGTGCCAGCAGCCCGACCGGGACAGGGGGCAGGAACGAGCAGTACTTC
>TRBJ1-1|.|.|TRBV14
CASSQALWTEAFF
TGTGCCAGCAGCCAAGCGTTGTGGACTGAAGCTTTCTTT
>TRBJ1-1|.|.|TRBV21-1
CASSKDWTGVEAGETEAFF
TGTGCCAGCAGCAAAGATTGGACAGGGGTGGAGGCTGGAGAGACTGAAGCTTTCTTT
>TRBJ2-7|.|.|TRBV5-1
CASSPDPSYEQYF
TGCGCCAGCAGCCCAGATCCCTCCTACGAGCAGTACTTC
>TRBJ2-6|.|.|TRBV6-4
CASSESAFVQAGANVLTF
TGTGCCAGCAGCGAGTCTGCCTTTGTCCAGGCCGGGGCCAACGTCCTGACTTTC
>TRBJ2-5|.|.|TRBV7-9
CASSLGGAILETQYF
TGTGCCAGCAGCCTAGGCGGGGCGATCTTAGAGACCCAGTACTTC
>TRBJ2-7|once|.|TRBV27
CASSLRGPTYEQYF
TGTGCCAGCAGTTTGCGGGGACCCACCTACGAGCAGTACTTC
>TRBJ2-1|.|.|TRBV25-1
CASSPALGAGHYNEQFF
TGTGCCAGCAGTCCCGCCCTCGGGGCGGGACACTACAATGAGCAGTTCTTC
>TRBJ1-1|.|.|TRBV9
CASSVAEMNTEAFF
TGTGCCAGCAGCGTAGCCGAGATGAACACTGAAGCTTTCTTT
>TRBJ2-7|.|TRBD2|TRBV2
CASSPVGGGHEQYF
TGTGCCAGCAGCCCCGTCGGGGGAGGGCACGAGCAGTACTTC
>TRBJ2-5|.|.|TRBV2
CAGRGPERETQYF
TGTGCCGGCCGTGGACCCGAGCGGGAGACCCAGTACTTC
>TRBJ1-1|.|TRBD1|TRBV11-2
CASSLNNRGGTSTEAFF
TGTGCCAGCAGCTTAAATAATCGAGGGGGCACGTCAACCGAAGCTTTCTTT
>TRBJ1-5|.|.|TRBV10-3
CAISALVGAWRNTVSNQPQHF
TGTGCCATCAGTGCCCTGGTGGGGGCTTGGCGCAATACCGTCAGCAATCAGCCCCAGCATTTT
>TRBJ2-2|.|.|TRBV9
CASSVGQVNTGELFF
TGTGCCAGCAGCGTAGGACAGGTTAACACCGGGGAGCTGTTTTTT
>TRBJ2-4|.|.|TRBV18
CASSRLTPGTRNIQYF
TGTGCCAGCTCACGACTGACTCCCGGGACGCGAAACATTCAGTACTTC
>TRBJ2-2|.|TRBD1|TRBV27
CATRGRGPTGELFF
TGTGCCACGCGGGGCAGGGGGCCGACCGGGGAGCTGTTTTTT
>TRBJ1-5|.|.|TRBV27
CASSLSGFPNQPQHF
TGTGCCAGCAGTTTATCGGGGTTTCCCAATCAGCCCCAGCATTTT
>TRBJ2-7|.|.|TRBV7-9
CASSLGGVVEQYF
TGTGCCAGCAGCTTAGGGGGTGTGGTGGAGCAGTACTTC
>TRBJ2-1|.|TRBD2|TRBV18
CASSPQGLTSGRPSSYNEQFF
TGTGCCAGCTCACCACAAGGTCTAACAAGCGGGAGGCCTAGCTCCTACAATGAGCAGTTCTTC
>TRBJ2-1|.|TRBD2|TRBV13
CASSRAGGPENEQFF
TGTGCCAGCAGTCGAGCGGGAGGGCCCGAGAATGAGCAGTTCTTC
>TRBJ2-2|.|.|TRBV5-6
CASSLVRGGELFF
TGTGCCAGCAGCTTGGTACGTGGCGGGGAGCTGTTTTTT
>TRBJ1-2|.|.|TRBV27
CASSLSGAHGYTF
TGTGCCAGCAGTTTATCAGGAGCCCATGGCTACACCTTC
>TRBJ2-2|.|TRBD2|TRBV19
CASSVSTSGGTGELFF
TGTGCCAGTAGTGTTTCGACTAGCGGGGGGACCGGGGAGCTGTTTTTT
>TRBJ2-7|.|.|TRBV10-3
CAISGSESYEQYF
TGTGCCATCAGTGGATCTGAATCCTACGAGCAGTACTTC
>TRBJ2-2|.|TRBD2|TRBV5-6
CASSLVYETSAITGELFF
TGTGCCAGCAGCTTGGTTTACGAGACTAGCGCCATCACCGGGGAGCTGTTTTTT
>TRBJ1-3|.|TRBD1|TRBV4-2
CASSQGTGSGNTIYF
TGTGCCAGCAGCCAAGGGACAGGGTCTGGAAACACCATATATTTT
>TRBJ1-4|.|.|TRBV2
CASSGRHTNEKLFF
TGTGCCAGCAGTGGGAGACACACTAATGAAAAACTGTTTTTT
>TRBJ2-7|.|.|TRBV27
CASSLLSDYEQYF
TGTGCCAGCAGTTTATTGTCCGATTACGAGCAGTACTTC
>TRBJ2-7|.|TRBD2|TRBV9
CASSVDASGSYEQYF
TGTGCCAGCAGCGTAGATGCTAGCGGGAGCTACGAGCAGTACTTC
>TRBJ1-2|.|.|TRBV19
CASSEGNYGYTF
TGTGCCAGTAGTGAGGGAAACTATGGCTACACCTTC
>TRBJ2-7|few|TRBD2|TRBV28
CASRRTSGRAYEQYF
TGTGCCAGCAGGCGGACTAGCGGGAGGGCCTACGAGCAGTACTTC